This T cell receptor (beta chain) is from a study of blood T cell repertoires in COVID-19. V lost 3 bases to trimming and J lost 3 bases; unmatched junction nucleotides: 2. Germline loops: CDR1 MNHNS, CDR2 SASEGT. CDR3 size: 14 residues. In the authors' methods: Counts of nucleated cells, estimated from reference gene primer amplification, were obtained. Produced via immunoSEQ multiplex PCR; TCRdb's table is partial and in-frame only. For V, J and clone size, that table is used; D and trimming come from the DNA. This sample has approximately 190,000 clones; over 80% occur once, and the top ten carry 3% to 3.5%. Participants reported their clinical history, and cohort assignment relied on those reports.

The sequenced sample consisted of PBMCs or T cells enriched from blood (not recorded which). The sequence was obtained from a woman aged 25 to 39 who had been exposed to COVID-19. The rearrangement uses TRBV6-1 and TRBJ2-1; 7 positions agree with TRBD2. The CDR3 sequence is CASSEGGRYNEQFF. CDR3 coding DNA: TGTGCCAGCAGTGAGGGAGGGCGCTACAATGAGCAGTTCTTC.